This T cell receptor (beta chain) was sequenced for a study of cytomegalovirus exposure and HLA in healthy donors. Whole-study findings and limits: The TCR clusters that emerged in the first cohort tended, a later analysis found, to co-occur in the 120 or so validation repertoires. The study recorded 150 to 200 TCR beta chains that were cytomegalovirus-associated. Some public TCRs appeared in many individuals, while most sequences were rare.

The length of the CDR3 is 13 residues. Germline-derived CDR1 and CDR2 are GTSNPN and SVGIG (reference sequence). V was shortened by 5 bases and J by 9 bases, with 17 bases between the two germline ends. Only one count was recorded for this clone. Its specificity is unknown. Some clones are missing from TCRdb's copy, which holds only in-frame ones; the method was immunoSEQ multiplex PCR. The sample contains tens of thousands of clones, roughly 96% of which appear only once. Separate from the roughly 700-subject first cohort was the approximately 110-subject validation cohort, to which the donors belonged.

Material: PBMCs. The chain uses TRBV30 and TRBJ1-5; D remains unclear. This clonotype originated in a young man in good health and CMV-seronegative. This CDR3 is CAWGVGLEAPQHF. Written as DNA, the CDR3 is TGTGCCTGGGGGGTAGGACTAGAGGCGCCCCAGCATTTT.